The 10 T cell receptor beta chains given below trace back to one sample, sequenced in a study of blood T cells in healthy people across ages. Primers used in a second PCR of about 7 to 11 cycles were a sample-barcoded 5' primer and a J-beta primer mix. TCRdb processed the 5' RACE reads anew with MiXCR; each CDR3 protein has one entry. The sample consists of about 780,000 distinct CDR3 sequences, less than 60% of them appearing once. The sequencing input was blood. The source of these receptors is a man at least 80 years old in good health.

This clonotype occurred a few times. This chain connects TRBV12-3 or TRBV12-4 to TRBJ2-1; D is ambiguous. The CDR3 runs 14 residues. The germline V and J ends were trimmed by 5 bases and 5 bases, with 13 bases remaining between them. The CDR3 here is CASSVGSNHNEQFF. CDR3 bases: TGTGCCAGCAGTGTTGGGTCCAACCACAATGAGCAGTTCTTC.

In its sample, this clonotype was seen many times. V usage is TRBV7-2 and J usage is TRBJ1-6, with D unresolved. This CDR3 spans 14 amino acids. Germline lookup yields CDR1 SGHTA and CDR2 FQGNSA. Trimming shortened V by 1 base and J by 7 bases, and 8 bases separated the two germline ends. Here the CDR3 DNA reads TGTGCCAGCAGCTTAGAGGCCAGCAATTCACCCCTCCACTTT. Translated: CASSLEASNSPLHF.

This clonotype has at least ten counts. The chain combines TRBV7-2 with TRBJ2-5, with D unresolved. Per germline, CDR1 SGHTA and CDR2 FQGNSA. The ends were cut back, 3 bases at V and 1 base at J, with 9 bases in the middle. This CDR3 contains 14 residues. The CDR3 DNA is TGTGCCAGCAGCTTGGGTCTGAGCCAAGAGACCCAGTACTTC. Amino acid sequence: CASSLGLSQETQYF.

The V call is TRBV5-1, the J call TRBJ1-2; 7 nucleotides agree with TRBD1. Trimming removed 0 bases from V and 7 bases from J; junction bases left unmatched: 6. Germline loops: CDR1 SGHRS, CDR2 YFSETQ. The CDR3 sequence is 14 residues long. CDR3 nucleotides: TGCGCCAGCAGCTTGGAGGCAGGGGGATTTGGCTACACCTTC. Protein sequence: CASSLEAGGFGYTF. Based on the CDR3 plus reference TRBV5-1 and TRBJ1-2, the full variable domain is KAGVTQTPRYLIKTRGQQVTLSCSPISGHRSVSWYQQTPGQGLQFLFEYFSETQRNKGNFPGRFSGRQFSNSRSEMNVSTLELGDSALYLCASSLEAGGFGYTFGSGTRLTVV.

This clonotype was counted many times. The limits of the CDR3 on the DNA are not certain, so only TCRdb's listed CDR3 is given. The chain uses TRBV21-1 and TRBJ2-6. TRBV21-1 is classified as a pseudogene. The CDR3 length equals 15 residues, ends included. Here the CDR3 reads CASSKVGSGANVLTF.

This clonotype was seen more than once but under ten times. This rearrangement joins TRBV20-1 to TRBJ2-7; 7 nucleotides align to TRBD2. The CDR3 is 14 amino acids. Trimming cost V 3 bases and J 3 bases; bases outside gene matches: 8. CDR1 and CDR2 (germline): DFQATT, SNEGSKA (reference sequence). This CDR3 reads CSARWGGINYEQYF. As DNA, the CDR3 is TGCAGTGCTAGGTGGGGGGGGATTAACTACGAGCAGTACTTC.

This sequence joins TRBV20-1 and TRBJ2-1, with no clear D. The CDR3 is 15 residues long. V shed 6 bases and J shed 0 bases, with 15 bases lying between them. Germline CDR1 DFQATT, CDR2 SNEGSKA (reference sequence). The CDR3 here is CSAKSGENSYNEQFF. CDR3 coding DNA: TGCAGTGCCAAAAGTGGGGAAAACTCCTACAATGAGCAGTTCTTC.

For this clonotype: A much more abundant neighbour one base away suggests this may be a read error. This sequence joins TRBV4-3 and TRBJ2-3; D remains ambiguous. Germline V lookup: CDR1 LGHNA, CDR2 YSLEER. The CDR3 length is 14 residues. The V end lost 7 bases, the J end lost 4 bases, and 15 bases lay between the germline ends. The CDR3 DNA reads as TGCGCCAGCAACCCCGGGCCCTGGCCAGATACGCAGTATTTT. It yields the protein CASNPGPWPDTQYF.

The CDR3 DNA is TGTGCCAGCAGGGACAGGGGGCAGGGCACTGAAGCTTTCTTT. The encoded protein is CASRDRGQGTEAFF. This chain links TRBV6-5 with TRBJ1-1; 11 bases match TRBD1. Germline V CDR1 and CDR2: MNHEY, SVGAGI. After removal of 6 bases from V and 4 bases from J, the junction contained 4 bases not matched to a gene. The CDR3 covers 14 residues.

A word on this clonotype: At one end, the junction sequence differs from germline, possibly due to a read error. The CDR3 protein is CANSPTSWGSEQYF. CDR3 bases: TGTGCCAACAGTCCAACGTCGTGGGGATCCGAGCAGTACTTC. This chain uses TRBV6-1 with TRBJ2-7; no clear D. The CDR3 contains 14 residues. The germline V gene has CDR1 MNHNS and CDR2 SASEGT.